This TCR beta chain was sequenced in a study of blood T cell repertoires in COVID-19. Original processing methods: How many nucleated cells were present was estimated from reference gene primer amplification. Profiling relied on immunoSEQ multiplex PCR, and the TCRdb table lists in-frame clones only, not all of them. V, J and clone size are taken as reported in that table, and D and trimming were inferred from the DNA itself. The table lists roughly 150,000 clones, 80% to 90% of them singletons, with around 4.5% in the top ten. Unmatched junction bases numbered 8, after V lost 3 bases and J lost 3 bases. CDR1 is LNHDA, CDR2 SQIVND, per germline (reference sequence). The CDR3 has 17 amino acids. Across roughly 25 US areas, participants ranged in age from roughly 18 to 95 years. Cohort 3 recovered donors had two negative PCRs, clearance, or symptom resolution.

The TCR sequence derives from a man in his fifties or sixties who had recovered from COVID-19. The chain links TRBV19 to TRBJ1-1, with 12 bases lining up with TRBD1. The sample consisted of PBMCs or T cells enriched from blood (not recorded which). CDR3 coding DNA: TGTGCCAGTAGTATCAGGGACAGGGGGCGGCGGGACACTGAAGCTTTCTTT. It encodes CASSIRDRGRRDTEAFF. Variable domain in full (rest from reference TRBV19 and TRBJ1-1): DGGITQSPKYLFRKEGQNVTLSCEQNLNHDAMYWYRQDPGQGLRLIYYSQIVNDFQKGDIAEGYSVSREKKESFPLTVTSAQKNPTAFYLCASSIRDRGRRDTEAFFGQGTRLTVV.